Listed here is a single TCR beta chain. Its antigen remains unknown. Reasons for excluding patients were uncontrolled infection, other autoimmune disease, pregnancy or lactation. The data belong to a study of T cells in Graves' hyperthyroidism and ophthalmopathy. Overall study context: Peripheral blood collection took place at initial diagnosis, before any treatment. Findings and limits, study-wide: Using 13 V-J features, a model discriminated ophthalmopathy from stable hyperthyroidism. Most thyroid clonotypes that were expanded above 0.001 also turned up in blood.

Researchers amplified the TCR beta CDR3 regions from RNA transcripts. The HTBI primer set drove a first-round RT-PCR of the TCR CDR3. TCRdb processed the multiplex PCR reads anew with MiXCR; each CDR3 protein has one entry. This repertoire shows approximately 410,000 distinct CDR3 sequences, around 13% found once; its top ten account for 5% to 6%. Between the trimmed V and J ends, which lost 6 bases and 0 bases, there was a span of 8 bases. The CDR3 loop spans 13 amino acids. In germline, CDR1 is SGHTA, CDR2 FQGNSA. The chain recombines TRBV7-2 with TRBJ1-1, with no clear D. Material: blood. The clonotype originates from a woman younger than 30 with Graves' hyperthyroidism. The CDR3 coding sequence is TGTGCCAGCAGATTGAATTTGAACACTGAAGCTTTCTTT. It codes for CASRLNLNTEAFF.